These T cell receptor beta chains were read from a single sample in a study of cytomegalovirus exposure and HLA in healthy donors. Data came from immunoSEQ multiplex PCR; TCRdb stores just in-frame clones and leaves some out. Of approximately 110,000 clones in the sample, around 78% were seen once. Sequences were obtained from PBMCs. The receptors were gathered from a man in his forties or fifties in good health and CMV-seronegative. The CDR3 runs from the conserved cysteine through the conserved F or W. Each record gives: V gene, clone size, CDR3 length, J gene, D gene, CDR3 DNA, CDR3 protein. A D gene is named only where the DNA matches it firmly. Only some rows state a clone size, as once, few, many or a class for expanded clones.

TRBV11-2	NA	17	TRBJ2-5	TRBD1	TGTGCCAGCAGCTTAGGGTTCGGGACAGGGTTCCAAGAGACCCAGTACTTC	CASSLGFGTGFQETQYF
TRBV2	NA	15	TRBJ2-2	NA	TGTGCCAGCAGTGAGAAACAGGGAAACACCGGGGAGCTGTTTTTT	CASSEKQGNTGELFF
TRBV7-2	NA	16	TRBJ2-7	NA	TGTGCCAGCAGCTTAGATTACAGGCAGAGCTCCTACGAGCAGTACTTC	CASSLDYRQSSYEQYF
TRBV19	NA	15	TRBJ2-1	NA	TGTGCCAGTAGCATGACAGTCAGCTCCTACAATGAGCAGTTCTTC	CASSMTVSSYNEQFF
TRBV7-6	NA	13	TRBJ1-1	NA	TGTGCCAGCAGCTTAGCCGAAAACAATGAAGCTTTCTTT	CASSLAENNEAFF
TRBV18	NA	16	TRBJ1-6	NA	TGTGCCAGCTCACCAGGGCAGACCGACTATAATTCACCCCTCCACTTT	CASSPGQTDYNSPLHF
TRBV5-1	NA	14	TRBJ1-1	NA	TGCGCCAGCAGCGGCTCAGACTTGAACACTGAAGCTTTCTTT	CASSGSDLNTEAFF
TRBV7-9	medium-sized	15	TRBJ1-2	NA	TGTGCCAGCAGCTCCTCAGGGCCAGCCCAATTAGGCTACACCTTC	CASSSSGPAQLGYTF
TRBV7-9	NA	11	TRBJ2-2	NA	TGTGCCAGCAGCCCCCCAGGGGAGCTGTTTTTT	CASSPPGELFF
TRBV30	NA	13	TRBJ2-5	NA	TGTGCCTGGAGCCAGACACGGCCGGTGGGCCAGTACTTC	CAWSQTRPVGQYF
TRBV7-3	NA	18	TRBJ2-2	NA	TGTGCCAGCAGCTTAGAGAACCGCCCGTGGGGGGAGGCCGGGGAGCTGTTTTTT	CASSLENRPWGEAGELFF
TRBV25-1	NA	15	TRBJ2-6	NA	TGTGCCAGCAGTCAAACAGGGTTGGGGGCCAACGTCCTGACTTTC	CASSQTGLGANVLTF
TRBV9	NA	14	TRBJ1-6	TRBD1	TGTGCCAGCACCAGAGGACAGGGGAATTCACCCCTCCACTTT	CASTRGQGNSPLHF
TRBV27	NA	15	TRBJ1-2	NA	TGTGCCAGCAGTTTAATCAGTCGACAGCTCTATGGCTACACCTTC	CASSLISRQLYGYTF